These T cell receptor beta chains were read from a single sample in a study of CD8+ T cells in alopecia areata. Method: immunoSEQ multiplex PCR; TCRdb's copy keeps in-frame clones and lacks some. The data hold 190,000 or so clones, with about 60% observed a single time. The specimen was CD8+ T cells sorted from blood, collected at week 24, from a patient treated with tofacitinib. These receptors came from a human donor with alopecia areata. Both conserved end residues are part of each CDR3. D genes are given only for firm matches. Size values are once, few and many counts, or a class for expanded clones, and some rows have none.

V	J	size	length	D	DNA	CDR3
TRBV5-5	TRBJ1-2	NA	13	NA	TGTGCCAGCAGCCATACAGTGGAGTATGGCTACACCTTC	CASSHTVEYGYTF
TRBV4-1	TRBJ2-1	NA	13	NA	TGCGCCAGCAGCCCCAGACAGCAATTGGAGCAGTTCTTC	CASSPRQQLEQFF
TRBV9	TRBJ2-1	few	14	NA	TGTGCCAGCAGCGTATGGTCAGGCTTTAATGAGCAGTTCTTC	CASSVWSGFNEQFF
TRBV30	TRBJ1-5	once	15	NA	TGTGCCTGGAGTGTAGGGAGAGGGGGCAATCAGCCCCAGCATTTT	CAWSVGRGGNQPQHF
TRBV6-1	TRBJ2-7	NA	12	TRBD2	TGTGCCAGCAGTGAAATCGGGGGGGATCAGTACTTC	CASSEIGGDQYF
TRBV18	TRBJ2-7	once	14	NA	TGTGCCAGCTCCCCGGGACCGCCTTACTACGAGCAGTACTTC	CASSPGPPYYEQYF
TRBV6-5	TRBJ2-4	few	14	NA	TGTGCCAGCAGTGATTGGCAGCGCGGGTACATTCAGTACTTC	CASSDWQRGYIQYF
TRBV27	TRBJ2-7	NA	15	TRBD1	TGTGCCAGCAGTTTATCGAGTGGGACAGCCTACGAGCAGTACTTC	CASSLSSGTAYEQYF
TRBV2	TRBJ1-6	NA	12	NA	TGTGCCAGCAGTTGGGAGAATTCACCCCTCCACTTT	CASSWENSPLHF
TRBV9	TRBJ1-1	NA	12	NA	TGTGCCAGCGACCCCAAACGGACTGAAGCTTTCTTT	CASDPKRTEAFF
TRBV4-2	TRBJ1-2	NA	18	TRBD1	TGTGCCAGCAGCCAAGCCGCCGGGGACAGTAGAACGAACTATGGCTACACCTTC	CASSQAAGDSRTNYGYTF
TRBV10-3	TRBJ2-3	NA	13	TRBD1	TGTGCCATCGGACAGGGGGCAGGAGATACGCAGTATTTT	CAIGQGAGDTQYF
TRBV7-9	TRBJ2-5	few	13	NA	TGTGCCAGCAGAGGTGGGGCCCAAGAGACCCAGTACTTC	CASRGGAQETQYF
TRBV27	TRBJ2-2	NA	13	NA	TGTGCCAGCAGTTTGACAGCGACCGGGGAGCTGTTTTTT	CASSLTATGELFF
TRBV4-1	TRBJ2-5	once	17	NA	TGCGCCAGCAGCCAAGATAGGATAGCGTCCAGTGGGGAGACCCAGTACTTC	CASSQDRIASSGETQYF
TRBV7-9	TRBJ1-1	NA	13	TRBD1	TGTGCCAGCAGCTTGGGACAGGGGGCTGAAGCTTTCTTT	CASSLGQGAEAFF
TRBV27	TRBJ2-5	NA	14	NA	TGTGCCAGCAGTCTTCGACGATACCAAGAGACCCAGTACTTC	CASSLRRYQETQYF
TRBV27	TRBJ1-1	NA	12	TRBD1	TGTGCCACAGGGACAGGGGGTGGGGAAGCTTTCTTT	CATGTGGGEAFF
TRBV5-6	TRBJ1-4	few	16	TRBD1	TGTGCCAGCAGCTCCCGAAGGGGACAGATTAATGAAAAACTGTTTTTT	CASSSRRGQINEKLFF
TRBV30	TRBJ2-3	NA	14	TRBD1	TGTGCCTGGAGTGAGGGACAGAGCACAGATACGCAGTATTTT	CAWSEGQSTDTQYF
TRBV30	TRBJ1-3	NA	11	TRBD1	TGTGCCTGGAGGGCGCAGGGGGCTCGGAGATTT	CAWRAQGARRF
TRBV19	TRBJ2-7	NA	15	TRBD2	TGTGCCAGTAGTATGGCTAGCGGGGGTTCCTACGAGCAGTACTTC	CASSMASGGSYEQYF
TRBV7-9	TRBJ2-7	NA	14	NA	TGTGCCAGCAGCGCGGGGCAGGCCCCCTACGAGCAGTACTTC	CASSAGQAPYEQYF
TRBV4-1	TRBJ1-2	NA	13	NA	TGCGCCAGCAGCCAGCGCCGGGGGTATGGCTACACCTTC	CASSQRRGYGYTF
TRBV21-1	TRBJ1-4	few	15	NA	TGTGCCAGCAGCAAAGTTGAGACAGAAAATGAAAAACTGTTTTTT	CASSKVETENEKLFF
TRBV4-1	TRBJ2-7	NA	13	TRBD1	TGCGCCAGCAGCCCGGGACAGACCTACGAGCAGTACTTC	CASSPGQTYEQYF
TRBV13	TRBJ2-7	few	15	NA	TGTGCCAGCAGCTTAGGAGGTCAGGCGGGGTACGAGCAGTACTTC	CASSLGGQAGYEQYF
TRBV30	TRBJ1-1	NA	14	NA	TGTGCCTGGAGTCTTGGGCACTTAGAGGCTGAAGCTTTCTTT	CAWSLGHLEAEAFF
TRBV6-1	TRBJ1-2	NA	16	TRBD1	TGTGCCAGCAGTGGCCCCGGGACAGGGGGTTTTTCTGGCTACACCTTC	CASSGPGTGGFSGYTF
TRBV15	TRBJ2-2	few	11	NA	TGTGCCACCAGCCTAACCGGGGAGCTGTTTTTT	CATSLTGELFF
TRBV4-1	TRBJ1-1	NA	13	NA	TGCGCCAGCAACAATGGGGCAACCACTGAAGCTTTCTTT	CASNNGATTEAFF
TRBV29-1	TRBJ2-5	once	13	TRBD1	TGCAGCGTTGAGGGGGACAGGGGTGAGACCCAGTACTTC	CSVEGDRGETQYF
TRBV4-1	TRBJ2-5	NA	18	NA	TGCGCCAGCAGCCAAGAAATTTTAGGACACCGGGTGGGAGAGACCCAGTACTTC	CASSQEILGHRVGETQYF
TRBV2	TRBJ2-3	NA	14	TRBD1	TGTGCCAGCTCCGACAGGGATTACACAGATACGCAGTATTTT	CASSDRDYTDTQYF
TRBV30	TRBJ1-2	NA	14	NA	TGTGCCTGGAGTACTCCAGGACCCCCCTATGGCTACACCTTC	CAWSTPGPPYGYTF
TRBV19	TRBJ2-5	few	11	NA	TGTGCCAGTAAAAGGAACGGGACCCAGTACTTC	CASKRNGTQYF
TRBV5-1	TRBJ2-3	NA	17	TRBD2	TGCGCCAGCAGCTTGGAGGCTAGCGGAACTAGCACAGATACGCAGTATTTT	CASSLEASGTSTDTQYF
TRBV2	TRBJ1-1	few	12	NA	TGTGCCAGCAGTGACAGCCGACCTGAAGCTTTCTTT	CASSDSRPEAFF
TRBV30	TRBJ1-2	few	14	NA	TGTGCCTGGGACCCTGGGCAGTTTAACTATGGCTACACCTTC	CAWDPGQFNYGYTF
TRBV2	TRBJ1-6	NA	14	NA	TGTGCCAGCAGTGCGGACACGGAGAATTCACCCCTCCACTTT	CASSADTENSPLHF
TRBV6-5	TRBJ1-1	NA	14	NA	TGTGCCAGCAGTTACGGGACACAGAACACTGAAGCTTTCTTT	CASSYGTQNTEAFF
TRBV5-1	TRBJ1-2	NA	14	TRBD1	TGCGCCAGCAGCTACCCCGGGACAGGGGATGGCTACACCTTC	CASSYPGTGDGYTF
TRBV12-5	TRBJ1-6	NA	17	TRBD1	TGTGCTAGTGGTTTGGTACCTAGGGACAGTTATAATTCACCCCTCCACTTT	CASGLVPRDSYNSPLHF
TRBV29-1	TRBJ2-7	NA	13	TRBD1	TGCAGCGTTGGGGACAGGGGGCGCAACCAGCAGTACTTC	CSVGDRGRNQQYF
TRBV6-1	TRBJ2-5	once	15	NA	TGTGCCAGCAGTGAAATTTATCAAAGCCAAGAGACCCAGTACTTC	CASSEIYQSQETQYF
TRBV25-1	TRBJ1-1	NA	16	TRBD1	TGTGCCAGCAGTACCCGAAGAGGGGGCATGAACACTGAAGCTTTCTTT	CASSTRRGGMNTEAFF
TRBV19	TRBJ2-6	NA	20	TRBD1	TGTGCCAGTACCTTCACGGACAGGGGCGTGTTGATCTCTGGGGCCAACGTCCTGACTTTC	CASTFTDRGVLISGANVLTF
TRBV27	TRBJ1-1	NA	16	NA	TGTGCCAGCAGTTTAAGGGGCGGCAGCGTGAACACTGAAGCTTTCTTT	CASSLRGGSVNTEAFF
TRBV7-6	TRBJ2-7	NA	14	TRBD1	TGTGCCAGCAGCCAACAGGGGACCCCCTACGAGCAGTACTTC	CASSQQGTPYEQYF
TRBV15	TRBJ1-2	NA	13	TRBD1	TGTGCCACCAGCCGACGACAGGGGGATGGCTACACCTTC	CATSRRQGDGYTF
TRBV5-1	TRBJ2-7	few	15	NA	TGCGCCAGCAGCTTGGGGACGCGTTCTTCCTACGAGCAGTACTTC	CASSLGTRSSYEQYF